Listed below are T cell receptor beta chains from one sample, sequenced in a study of shared clonotypes between healthy human individuals. The assay was immunoSEQ multiplex PCR, and TCRdb's table has in-frame clones only and misses some. The sample contains some 1.5 million clones, 95% to 99% of which appear only once. Sequences were obtained from naive CD4+ T cells sorted from blood. Every receptor here comes from a man in his thirties or forties in good health. The CDR3 runs from the conserved cysteine through the conserved F or W. D genes are given only for firm matches. The size field is filled for only some rows; it gives once, few, many or a size class.

clone_size,v_call,j_call,d_call,cdr3_aa,cdr3_nt
once,TRBV11-2,TRBJ2-3,TRBD2,CASSLHLAASTDTQYF,TGTGCCAGCAGCTTACACCTAGCGGCTAGCACAGATACGCAGTATTTT
once,TRBV7-9,TRBJ2-1,TRBD1,CASSFGDRGPNEQFF,TGTGCCAGCAGCTTTGGAGACAGGGGTCCAAATGAGCAGTTCTTC
-,TRBV29-1,TRBJ2-3,TRBD2,CSVDGVRVLAGLTDTQYF,TGCAGCGTTGATGGGGTCAGAGTACTAGCGGGTTTGACAGATACGCAGTATTTT
-,TRBV19,TRBJ2-7,TRBD1,CASSRDRGIYEQYF,TGTGCCAGTAGCCGGGACAGGGGAATCTACGAGCAGTACTTC
-,TRBV13,TRBJ2-1,-,CASSLGLAGFSSYNEQFF,TGTGCCAGCAGCTTAGGCCTTGCAGGTTTTAGCTCCTACAATGAGCAGTTCTTC
-,TRBV5-1,TRBJ1-1,TRBD1,CASSSGQGNTEAFF,TGCGCCAGCAGCTCTGGACAGGGGAACACTGAAGCTTTCTTT
-,TRBV5-6,TRBJ1-2,TRBD1,CASSFPGTGSHSYGYTF,TGTGCCAGCAGCTTCCCCGGGACAGGAAGCCACTCATATGGCTACACCTTC
-,TRBV6-5,TRBJ2-7,-,CASSSDLTGIYEQYF,TGTGCCAGCAGTTCGGACCTGACGGGTATCTACGAGCAGTACTTC
-,TRBV11-2,TRBJ2-7,TRBD1,CASSARQGPYEQYF,TGTGCCAGCAGCGCCAGACAGGGTCCCTACGAGCAGTACTTC
-,TRBV2,TRBJ2-3,-,CASSGGRDTQYF,TGTGCCAGCAGTGGTGGGAGAGATACGCAGTATTTT
-,TRBV18,TRBJ2-1,TRBD2,CASSPPTSGSYEQFF,TGTGCCAGCTCACCACCGACTAGCGGGAGTTATGAGCAGTTCTTC
-,TRBV6-1,TRBJ2-7,-,CASSLDWGVTYEQYF,TGTGCCAGCAGCCTAGACTGGGGGGTGACCTACGAGCAGTACTTC
-,TRBV19,TRBJ1-2,-,CASSPLGPNYGYTF,TGTGCCAGTAGTCCGCTGGGACCTAACTATGGCTACACCTTC
-,TRBV6-1,TRBJ2-5,-,CASNKDRIQETQYF,TGTGCCAGCAATAAAGACAGAATACAAGAGACCCAGTACTTC
-,TRBV5-5,TRBJ2-7,TRBD1,CASSKDRGAGDYEQYF,TGTGCCAGCAGCAAGGACAGGGGTGCAGGGGACTACGAGCAGTACTTC
once,TRBV28,TRBJ1-5,-,CASSLSGNQPQHF,TGTGCCAGCAGTTTATCAGGCAATCAGCCCCAGCATTTT
-,TRBV9,TRBJ2-3,-,CASSVRVSTDTQYF,TGTGCCAGCAGCGTCCGGGTTAGTACAGATACGCAGTATTTT
-,TRBV7-8,TRBJ2-5,-,CASSLVSVLRVTGKTQYF,TGTGCCAGCAGCTTAGTTTCGGTTCTGAGGGTGACGGGGAAGACCCAGTACTTC
-,TRBV14,TRBJ2-7,TRBD2,CASSSRRGSGSYEQYF,TGTGCCAGCAGCTCCCGTCGGGGTAGCGGGAGCTACGAGCAGTACTTC
-,TRBV28,TRBJ2-5,-,CASRAGPGGRETQYF,TGTGCCAGCAGGGCTGGCCCGGGGGGCCGAGAGACCCAGTACTTC
-,TRBV5-1,TRBJ2-1,TRBD2,CASSPLPGLAGRNEQFF,TGCGCCAGCAGCCCACTACCGGGACTAGCGGGTCGGAATGAGCAGTTCTTC
-,TRBV29-1,TRBJ2-5,TRBD2,CSVDPAGALQTQYF,TGCAGCGTTGATCCAGCGGGAGCGTTACAGACCCAGTACTTC
-,TRBV19,TRBJ1-1,TRBD1,CASSNDRGRNTEAFF,TGTGCCAGTAGTAACGACAGGGGTCGGAACACTGAAGCTTTCTTT
-,TRBV7-8,TRBJ1-5,-,CASSLEGFGGVQPQHF,TGTGCCAGCAGCTTAGAGGGGTTTGGGGGAGTGCAGCCCCAGCATTTT
-,TRBV5-1,TRBJ2-1,TRBD2,CASSNPGTSGPKQFF,TGCGCCAGCAGCAATCCCGGGACTAGCGGACCAAAGCAGTTCTTC
-,TRBV5-4,TRBJ2-1,-,CASSLVGLYNEQFF,TGTGCCAGCAGCTTGGTTGGGCTTTACAATGAGCAGTTCTTC
-,TRBV19,TRBJ2-1,TRBD2,CATPRVREGRRDSYNEQFF,TGTGCCACCCCTAGGGTGCGGGAGGGTAGACGAGACTCCTACAATGAGCAGTTCTTC
-,TRBV6-1,TRBJ2-3,-,CASSESGLTTDTQYF,TGTGCCAGCAGTGAATCAGGCCTCACGACAGATACGCAGTATTTT
-,TRBV6-6,TRBJ2-1,-,CASRPRGSGYNEQFF,TGTGCCAGCAGGCCGAGGGGGTCGGGTTACAATGAGCAGTTCTTC
-,TRBV25-1,TRBJ2-7,TRBD2,CASGLAGESSYEQYF,TGTGCCAGCGGACTAGCGGGAGAGAGCTCCTACGAGCAGTACTTC
-,TRBV10-3,TRBJ1-4,TRBD1,CAISASGRQGEKLFF,TGTGCCATCAGCGCCTCTGGGAGACAGGGGGAAAAACTGTTTTTT
-,TRBV2,TRBJ2-7,-,CASSETPNYEQYF,TGTGCCAGCAGTGAAACCCCCAATTACGAGCAGTACTTC
-,TRBV5-1,TRBJ2-6,-,CASTDSNVLTF,TGCGCCAGCACCGACTCGAACGTCCTGACTTTC
-,TRBV19,TRBJ2-3,TRBD2,CASSLAGEDTQYF,TGTGCCAGTAGTTTAGCGGGAGAAGATACGCAGTATTTT
once,TRBV28,TRBJ1-2,-,CASSLGGSGYGYTF,TGTGCCAGCAGTTTAGGGGGCTCGGGCTATGGCTACACCTTC
once,TRBV7-9,TRBJ2-3,TRBD2,CAHGGQLAGGTDTQYF,TGTGCCCACGGAGGACAGCTAGCGGGAGGAACAGATACGCAGTATTTT
-,TRBV19,TRBJ2-1,-,CASSIGTGGRSNEQFF,TGTGCCAGTAGTATAGGTACGGGGGGCCGCTCCAATGAGCAGTTCTTC
-,TRBV9,TRBJ2-7,-,CASSRGLISYEQYF,TGTGCCAGCAGCAGGGGACTTATATCCTACGAGCAGTACTTC
-,TRBV2,TRBJ1-1,-,CASSAQDTLNTEAFF,TGTGCCAGCAGTGCCCAGGACACCCTGAACACTGAAGCTTTCTTT
-,TRBV6-4,TRBJ1-3,-,CASSDASSGNTIYF,TGTGCCAGCAGTGATGCCAGCTCTGGAAACACCATATATTTT
-,TRBV5-5,TRBJ2-3,TRBD1,CASSGRDSPSTDTQYF,TGTGCCAGCAGCGGAAGGGACAGCCCTAGCACAGATACGCAGTATTTT
-,TRBV7-9,TRBJ2-7,-,CASSFLARAYEQYF,TGTGCCAGCAGCTTCTTAGCGAGGGCCTACGAGCAGTACTTC
-,TRBV28,TRBJ2-7,TRBD2,CASRRLAGVYEQYF,TGTGCCAGCCGGCGGCTAGCGGGAGTCTACGAGCAGTACTTC
-,TRBV29-1,TRBJ2-5,-,CSVEDQGSGQTQYF,TGCAGCGTTGAAGATCAGGGTAGCGGCCAGACCCAGTACTTC
-,TRBV7-9,TRBJ1-1,TRBD1,CASSFTGVTGTEAFF,TGTGCCAGCAGCTTTACAGGGGTTACCGGCACTGAAGCTTTCTTT
-,TRBV4-2,TRBJ2-3,TRBD1,CASSHGTGSTDTQYF,TGTGCCAGCAGCCACGGGACAGGGAGCACAGATACGCAGTATTTT
-,TRBV6-5,TRBJ2-5,-,CASSLTTAELQETQYF,TGTGCCAGCAGTTTAACTACGGCGGAGCTACAAGAGACCCAGTACTTC
-,TRBV11-3,TRBJ2-3,-,CASSLRTDTQYF,TGTGCCAGCAGCTTAAGAACAGATACGCAGTATTTT
-,TRBV5-8,TRBJ2-2,TRBD2,CASREGLVPGELFF,TGTGCCAGCAGGGAGGGACTAGTACCCGGGGAGCTGTTTTTT
-,TRBV5-5,TRBJ2-7,TRBD1,CASSLAFGQGSYEQYF,TGTGCCAGCAGCTTGGCCTTTGGACAGGGGTCCTACGAGCAGTACTTC
-,TRBV27,TRBJ2-7,-,CASSSTSPGAYEQYF,TGTGCCAGCAGTTCCACTTCCCCAGGGGCCTACGAGCAGTACTTC
-,TRBV13,TRBJ2-3,-,CASSFQGWTASTDTQYF,TGTGCCAGCAGCTTTCAAGGGTGGACAGCAAGCACAGATACGCAGTATTTT
-,TRBV6-1,TRBJ2-2,TRBD1,CASSGLGQGGSGELFF,TGTGCCAGCAGTGGACTCGGACAGGGCGGCTCCGGGGAGCTGTTTTTT
-,TRBV7-8,TRBJ1-4,-,CASSLSYRATNEKLFF,TGTGCCAGCAGCTTATCCTACAGGGCAACTAATGAAAAACTGTTTTTT
-,TRBV21-1,TRBJ1-2,-,CASSKKFRGNYGYTF,TGTGCCAGCAGCAAAAAATTCAGGGGTAACTATGGCTACACCTTC
-,TRBV30,TRBJ1-2,-,CAWIPRYRRFYGYTF,TGTGCCTGGATCCCCAGGTACAGGAGATTCTATGGCTACACCTTC
-,TRBV19,TRBJ2-7,TRBD2,CASSQGLAAYYEQYF,TGTGCCAGTAGTCAGGGACTAGCGGCTTACTACGAGCAGTACTTC
-,TRBV7-2,TRBJ2-2,-,CASSPPPGELFF,TGTGCCAGCAGCCCTCCCCCCGGGGAGCTGTTTTTT
-,TRBV5-6,TRBJ2-1,TRBD1,CASSLISPTGGEQFF,TGTGCCAGCAGCTTGATCTCCCCCACAGGGGGTGAGCAGTTCTTC